This is a list of T cell receptor beta chains from one sample in a study of breast tumors, draining lymph nodes, adjacent tissues. TCRdb re-called the multiplex PCR reads with MiXCR, one entry per CDR3 protein. The table shows some 53,000 distinct CDR3 sequences, with over 40% occurring only once. The sample taken for sequencing was breast tumor tissue. Source of these receptors: a female donor with breast cancer. Some clones in this sample may be carry-over from other donors' samples. The CDR3 runs from the conserved cysteine through the conserved F or W. Fields, in order: D gene, J gene, V gene, clone size, CDR3 protein, CDR3 DNA. The D gene is left open where the match is weak. A row's size may be missing; if present it is once, few, many or a size class.

>TRBD2|TRBJ2-7|TRBV28|many
CASTRTSSHEQYF
TGTGCCAGCACCAGGACTAGCTCCCACGAGCAGTACTTC
>.|TRBJ1-4|TRBV7-3|.
CVGSLTFGEKLFF
TGTGTCGGCAGCTTAACGTTTGGTGAAAAACTGTTTTTT
>.|TRBJ1-2|TRBV6-2/TRBV6-3|many
CASRDGQLNGYTF
TGTGCCAGCAGGGACGGACAGCTGAATGGCTACACCTTC
>.|TRBJ2-1|TRBV14|many
CASSQYAGYEQFF
TGTGCCAGCAGCCAATACGCAGGGTATGAGCAGTTCTTC
>.|TRBJ2-1|TRBV29-1|medium-sized
CSVVQGGSGEQFF
TGCAGCGTTGTACAGGGTGGATCCGGTGAGCAGTTCTTC
>.|TRBJ1-4|TRBV29-1|.
CSFGNEKLFF
TGCAGCTTTGGTAATGAAAAACTGTTTTTT
>TRBD2|TRBJ2-5|TRBV20-1|many
CSAKLAGETQYF
TGCAGTGCCAAACTAGCGGGGGAGACCCAGTACTTC
>.|TRBJ2-3|TRBV6-2/TRBV6-3|many
CASSYVRRAGTDTQYF
TGTGCCAGCAGTTACGTACGGAGGGCCGGGACAGATACGCAGTATTTT
>.|TRBJ1-2|TRBV5-1|.
CARQLFTSVPPSIWQDF
.
>TRBD1|TRBJ2-7|TRBV6-5|many
CASSPDPAVTHRGQYF
TGTGCCAGCAGCCCCGACCCAGCGGTTACTCACAGGGGGCAGTACTTC
>TRBD1|TRBJ2-7|TRBV5-5|many
CASSLGTGNYEQYF
TGTGCCAGCAGCTTGGGGACAGGAAACTACGAGCAGTACTTC
>TRBD2|TRBJ2-1|TRBV3-1|many
CASSQDAASGSREQFF
TGTGCCAGCAGCCAAGATGCGGCTAGCGGGAGCCGGGAGCAGTTCTTC
>.|TRBJ2-3|TRBV2|many
CASLSRGYTDTQYF
TGTGCCAGCCTCAGCCGCGGGTACACAGATACGCAGTATTTT
>TRBD2|TRBJ2-5|TRBV25-1|.
CASSASGTTKETQYF
TGTGCCAGCAGTGCAAGCGGGACTACCAAAGAGACCCAGTACTTC
>.|TRBJ2-1|TRBV9|many
CASSEGGWGLGSYNEQFF
TGTGCCAGCAGCGAAGGGGGTTGGGGTCTGGGCTCCTACAATGAGCAGTTCTTC
>.|TRBJ2-6|TRBV4-3|.
CASSPGANVLTF
TGCGCCAGCAGCCCGGGGGCCAACGTCCTGACTTTC
>.|TRBJ2-1|TRBV7-3|once
CASSFWGSGQGNEQFF
TGTGCCAGCAGCTTCTGGGGAAGCGGGCAAGGGAATGAGCAGTTCTTC
>.|TRBJ1-5|TRBV19|many
CASSASGYSNQPQHF
TGTGCCAGTAGTGCCTCGGGCTATAGCAATCAGCCCCAGCATTTT
>.|TRBJ1-3|TRBV12-3/TRBV12-4|many
CASSSTSSSGNTIYF
TGTGCCAGCAGTTCGACTTCCAGCTCTGGAAACACCATATATTTT
>TRBD1|TRBJ1-1|TRBV5-6|.
CASSEGQLLLTEAFF
TGTGCCAGCAGCGAGGGACAGCTCCTTTTAACTGAAGCTTTCTTT
>TRBD2|TRBJ2-5|TRBV19|many
CASSIRAGTYQETQYF
TGTGCCAGTAGTATTCGAGCGGGGACGTACCAAGAGACCCAGTACTTC
>.|TRBJ1-6|TRBV2|once
CASSRGTDNSPLHF
TGTGCCAGCAGTAGGGGCACAGATAATTCACCCCTCCACTTT
>.|TRBJ2-3|TRBV2|.
CASSVATGGQPQYF
TGTGCCAGCAGTGTAGCAACCGGAGGGCAGCCCCAGTATTTT
>TRBD1|TRBJ1-5|TRBV15|medium-sized
CATIGTGGEYSNQPQHF
TGTGCCACCATAGGGACAGGGGGTGAATATAGCAATCAGCCCCAGCATTTT
>.|TRBJ2-6|TRBV7-9|many
CASSLKTGPNSGANVLTF
TGTGCCAGCAGCTTAAAAACAGGGCCGAACTCTGGGGCCAACGTCCTGACTTTC
>TRBD2|TRBJ2-5|TRBV11-2|.
CASSWTSGSLETQYF
TGTGCCAGCAGCTGGACTAGCGGGAGTTTGGAGACCCAGTACTTC
>TRBD2|TRBJ2-1|TRBV6-2/TRBV6-3|.
CASSYLGSGRNSYEQFF
TGTGCCAGCAGTTACTTGGGAAGCGGGAGAAATTCATATGAGCAGTTCTTC
>.|TRBJ2-7|TRBV5-4|.
CASSTGYEQYF
TGTGCCAGCAGCACCGGCTACGAGCAGTACTTC
>.|TRBJ2-6|TRBV6-6|many
CASSSEGNSGANVLTF
TGTGCCAGCAGTTCCGAAGGGAACTCTGGGGCCAACGTCCTGACTTTC
>TRBD1|TRBJ1-2|TRBV6-5|many
CASSPWTGHDYGYTF
TGTGCCAGCAGTCCCTGGACAGGCCACGACTATGGCTACACCTTC
>.|TRBJ2-7|TRBV18|many
CASSDSEDLEQYF
TGTGCCAGCTCTGACAGCGAAGATCTCGAGCAGTACTTC
>TRBD1|TRBJ1-5|TRBV19|.
CPVPQGEQPQHF
TGTCCCGTACCACAGGGGGAACAGCCCCAGCATTTT
>TRBD1|TRBJ1-2|TRBV11-2|many
CASSLGGQGELYGYTF
TGTGCCAGCAGCTTAGGGGGACAGGGGGAGCTCTATGGCTACACCTTC
>.|TRBJ2-3|TRBV12-3/TRBV12-4|many
CASSFSTSEAGTQYF
TGTGCCAGCAGTTTCTCGACGTCCGAAGCGGGTACGCAGTATTTT
>.|TRBJ2-2|TRBV6-2/TRBV6-3|many
CASSYGLSTGELFF
TGTGCCAGCAGTTACGGGCTCTCCACCGGGGAGCTGTTTTTT
>.|TRBJ1-5|TRBV5-8|many
CASSANRGQNQPQHF
TGTGCCAGCAGCGCGAACCGGGGCCAAAATCAGCCCCAGCATTTT
>.|TRBJ2-5|TRBV6-1|.
CAIRGGREARYF
TGTGCCATCAGGGGCGGGCGAGAGGCCCGGTACTTC
>.|TRBJ2-7|TRBV3-1|once
CASSRDTNSYEQYF
TGTGCCAGCAGCCGGGACACTAACTCCTACGAGCAGTACTTC
>.|TRBJ1-5|TRBV19|many
CASSMKGRWQPQHF
TGTGCCAGTAGTATGAAGGGTCGCTGGCAGCCCCAGCATTTT
>.|TRBJ1-5|TRBV6-6|many
CASSPGRETGWNQPQHF
TGTGCCAGCAGCCCCGGGCGTGAGACGGGATGGAATCAGCCCCAGCATTTT
>.|TRBJ2-3|TRBV5-1|many
CASSRGYGRDTQYF
TGCGCCAGCAGTCGGGGTTATGGGAGAGATACGCAGTATTTT
>TRBD1|TRBJ2-7|TRBV27|many
CASSPTGWAYEQYF
TGTGCCAGCAGCCCGACAGGGTGGGCCTACGAGCAGTACTTC
>.|TRBJ2-1|TRBV6-5|.
CASTDWWASRSHEQFF
TGTGCCAGCACTGATTGGTGGGCTAGCCGCAGTCATGAGCAGTTCTTC
>.|TRBJ2-7|TRBV6-2/TRBV6-3|many
CASSVGWAYEQYF
TGTGCCAGCAGTGTCGGGTGGGCGTACGAGCAGTACTTC
>.|TRBJ2-3|TRBV24-1|.
CATSAGDTQYF
TGTGCCACCAGTGCTGGAGATACGCAGTATTTT
>.|TRBJ2-3|TRBV20-1|many
CSAVTGRQFTDTQYF
TGCAGTGCTGTAACAGGGAGACAGTTCACAGATACGCAGTATTTT
>TRBD2|TRBJ2-1|TRBV19|many
CASSIGLAGGPPYNEQFF
TGTGCCAGTAGTATTGGGCTAGCGGGAGGGCCCCCCTACAATGAGCAGTTCTTC
>TRBD1|TRBJ2-7|TRBV5-1|many
CASSPLTGQGHDEQYF
TGCGCCAGCAGCCCTCTGACGGGACAGGGGCACGACGAGCAGTACTTC